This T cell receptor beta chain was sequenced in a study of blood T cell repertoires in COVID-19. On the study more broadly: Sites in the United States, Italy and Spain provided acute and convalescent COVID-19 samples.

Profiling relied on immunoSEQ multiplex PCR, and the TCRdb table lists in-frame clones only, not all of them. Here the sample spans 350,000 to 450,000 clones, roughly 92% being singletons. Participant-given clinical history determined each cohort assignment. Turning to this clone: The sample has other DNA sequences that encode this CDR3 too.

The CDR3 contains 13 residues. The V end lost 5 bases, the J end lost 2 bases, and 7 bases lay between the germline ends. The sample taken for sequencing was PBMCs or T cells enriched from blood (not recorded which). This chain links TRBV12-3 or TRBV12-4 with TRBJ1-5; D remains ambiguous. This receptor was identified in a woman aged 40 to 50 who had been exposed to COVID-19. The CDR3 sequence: CASSLTGNQPQHF. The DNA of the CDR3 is TGTGCCAGCAGTCTCACGGGCAATCAGCCCCAGCATTTT.